Shown below are 23 T cell receptor beta chains from a single sample sequenced in a study of PD-1 blockade in classical Hodgkin lymphoma. Relapse after autologous stem cell transplantation occurred in every patient, and brentuximab vedotin exposure varied. Produced via immunoSEQ multiplex PCR; TCRdb's table is partial and in-frame only. Among some 18,000 clones, around 79% were seen once, and the ten largest hold roughly a sixth. The sample here was peripheral blood mononuclear cells (PBMCs), taken before the second cycle of nivolumab. These receptors all stem from a human donor with classical Hodgkin lymphoma.

The chain uses TRBV5-1 and TRBJ2-3, with 7 bases aligning to TRBD2. Trimming took 1 base from V and 6 from J; bases not matched to a gene: 8. The CDR3 extends over 15 amino acids. CDR1 is SGHRS, CDR2 YFSETQ, per germline. The chain's CDR3 is CASSLYRGSADTQYF. The CDR3 nucleotides are TGCGCCAGCAGCTTGTATCGCGGGAGCGCGGATACGCAGTATTTT.

The V gene is TRBV4-3, the J gene TRBJ1-2, with 7 bases that match TRBD1. V trimming: 0 bases; J trimming: 8 bases; junction bases outside the gene matches: 9. The CDR3 sequence is 15 residues long. CDR1 LGHNA and CDR2 YSLEER come from the germline V gene. The CDR3 DNA is TGCGCCAGCAGCCAAGAGGGCAGGGGGAGTATGGGCTACACCTTC. As protein: CASSQEGRGSMGYTF.

V usage is TRBV4-1 and J usage is TRBJ2-5, with D perhaps being TRBD1 or TRBD2 (5 bases each). The V end was cut by 0 bases, the J end by 9 bases, with 14 bases between. This CDR3 comprises 14 residues. Germline lookup yields CDR1 MGHRA and CDR2 YSYEKL. Here the CDR3 reads CASSQDEGMGAQYF. CDR3 coding DNA: TGCGCCAGCAGCCAAGATGAAGGGATGGGGGCCCAGTACTTC.

CDR3 sequence: CASSYPDRGSAGELFF. The CDR3 DNA is TGTGCCAGCAGTTACCCTGACAGGGGTTCAGCCGGGGAGCTGTTTTTT. This sequence joins TRBV28 and TRBJ2-2; 8 bases align to TRBD1. CDR1 MDHEN and CDR2 SYDVKM come from the germline V gene. The V segment lost 4 bases and the J segment 6 bases; nucleotides outside the gene matches: 10. CDR3 length: 16 residues.

The chain employs TRBV11-3 and TRBJ2-2; D perhaps matches TRBD1 (6 bases). This CDR3 has 14 residues. V dropped 5 bases and J dropped 5 bases, with 12 bases sitting between them. CDR1 and CDR2 from the germline V gene are SGHNT and YENEEA. The CDR3 region is CASSRNRETGELFF. The DNA of the CDR3 is TGTGCCAGCAGCCGAAACAGGGAGACCGGGGAGCTGTTTTTT.

This clone was observed a handful of times. The rearrangement uses TRBV7-7 and TRBJ2-5, with 7 nucleotides matching TRBD1. Germline CDR1 and CDR2: SSHAT and FNYEAQ (reference sequence). This CDR3 region has 15 residues. Germline trimming cut 4 bases from V and 3 bases from J; bases unmatched to any gene: 8. CDR3 protein: CASSSTTGAKETQYF. Here the CDR3 DNA reads TGTGCCAGCAGCTCGACCACAGGGGCAAAAGAGACCCAGTACTTC.

V usage is TRBV27 and J usage is TRBJ2-7; TRBD1 matches 7 bases. There are 14 residues in the CDR3. With 2 bases clipped from V and 2 bases from J, the junction kept 3 bases outside the gene matches. From germline, CDR1 is MNHEY and CDR2 SMNVEV (reference sequence). CDR3 sequence (DNA): TGTGCCAGCAGTTTAGCCGGGACAGCCTACGAGCAGTACTTC. Protein product: CASSLAGTAYEQYF.

V is TRBV11-2 and J is TRBJ2-7; D gene ambiguous. CDR1 is SGHAT, CDR2 FQNNGV, per germline. Trimming removed 5 bases at V and 3 bases at J, with 5 bases between. The CDR3 sequence is 11 residues long. The CDR3 region has the DNA TGTGCCAGCAGCCCCCGCTACGAGCAGTACTTC. Residues: CASSPRYEQYF.

Only a few counts were recorded for this clone. V is TRBV4-2 and J is TRBJ2-2, with a tentative D call TRBD1 (6 bases). The V end was cut by 3 bases, the J end by 3 bases, with 11 bases between. This CDR3 comprises 15 residues. Germline CDR1 is LGHNA and CDR2 is YNFKEQ. For the CDR3, the DNA is TGTGCCAGCAGCCACCTACAGGGTGACACCGGGGAGCTGTTTTTT. This encodes CASSHLQGDTGELFF.

The chain is built from TRBV19 and TRBJ2-1; D is unresolved. Germline CDR1 LNHDA, CDR2 SQIVND (reference sequence). The V and J ends lost 4 bases and 6 bases respectively, with 10 bases between them. The CDR3 covers 13 residues. The CDR3 bases are TGTGCCAGTAGTAGGTCCCGTTTCAATGAGCAGTTCTTC. As protein: CASSRSRFNEQFF.

The chain is built from TRBV5-1 and TRBJ1-2, with 9 bases aligning to TRBD1. CDR1 and CDR2 (germline): SGHRS, YFSETQ. The trim removed 4 bases at V and 3 bases at J, leaving 19 bases unmatched. The CDR3 extends over 19 amino acids. CDR3 amino acids: CASSHERVNPGQGHYGYTF. In DNA, the CDR3 is TGCGCCAGCAGCCACGAGCGTGTGAACCCGGGACAGGGACACTATGGCTACACCTTC.

This clone was picked up a small number of times. The rearrangement links TRBV2 to TRBJ1-3; D might be TRBD1 (5 bases). From germline, CDR1 is SNHLY and CDR2 FYNNEI. V was trimmed by 6 bases and J by 3 bases, leaving 9 bases between them. There are 13 residues in the CDR3. The CDR3 DNA follows: TGTGCCAGCAGGGGGGACGGTGGAAACACCATATATTTT. Amino acid sequence: CASRGDGGNTIYF.

The V and J genes are TRBV23-1 and TRBJ1-5; D is ambiguous. TRBV23-1 is filed as an ORF, its function uncertain. With 1 base removed from V and 6 bases from J, the gap between germline ends came to 4 bases. The CDR3 has 12 residues. The CDR3 region has the DNA TGCGCCAGCAGTCAATTGTCTCAGCCCCAGCATTTT. Its protein product is CASSQLSQPQHF.

The V and J genes are TRBV16 and TRBJ1-2, with D perhaps matching TRBD1 (6 bases). The CDR3 is made up of 15 amino acids. The germline V gene has CDR1 KGHSY and CDR2 FQNENV. V was cut by 0 bases and J by 4 bases, with 12 bases left in between. This CDR3 reads CASSQSGAASYGYTF. CDR3 nucleotides: TGTGCCAGCAGCCAATCGGGGGCAGCTAGCTATGGCTACACCTTC. Variable domain in full (rest from reference TRBV16 and TRBJ1-2): GEEVAQTPKHLVRGEGQKAKLYCAPIKGHSYVFWYQQVLKNEFKFLISFQNENVFDETGMPKERFSAKCLPNSPCSLEIQATKLEDSAVYFCASSQSGAASYGYTFGSGTRLTVV.

The chain couples TRBV7-9 to TRBJ1-2; D is perhaps TRBD1 (5 bases). Deletions cut 6 bases from V and 2 bases from J, with 19 bases between. The CDR3 sequence is 16 residues long. Germline CDR1 SEHNR, CDR2 FQNEAQ (reference sequence). CDR3 DNA: TGTGCCAGCAGAGGGCTGACGGCAGGGACCAACTATGGCTACACCTTC. Protein sequence: CASRGLTAGTNYGYTF.

V and J are TRBV9 and TRBJ2-3; TRBD1 matches at 8 bases. Germline loops: CDR1 SGDLS, CDR2 YYNGEE. With 0 bases clipped from V and 2 bases from J, the junction kept 14 bases outside the gene matches. This CDR3 is 19 amino acids long. The CDR3 DNA reads TGTGCCAGCAGCGTAGAGGGCTGGGGAGGACAGGGATACACAGATACGCAGTATTTT. Translating gives CASSVEGWGGQGYTDTQYF.

The chain links TRBV29-1 to TRBJ1-1; tentative D call: TRBD1 (5 bases). The CDR3 spans 13 residues. Trimming pared 3 bases from V and 5 bases from J, leaving 13 bases between. Germline V CDR1 and CDR2: SQVTM, ANQGSEA. The CDR3 DNA follows: TGCAGCGTTGAGCAGGGAGGATGGACTGAAGCTTTCTTT. Protein: CSVEQGGWTEAFF. The full variable domain, rest sourced from reference TRBV29-1 and TRBJ1-1, is SAVISQKPSRDICQRGTSLTIQCQVDSQVTMMFWYRQQPGQSLTLIATANQGSEATYESGFVIDKFPISRPNLTFSTLTVSNMSPEDSSIYLCSVEQGGWTEAFFGQGTRLTVV.

V gene TRBV7-2 combines with J gene TRBJ2-7; 8 bases are shared with TRBD1. V was pared by 6 bases and J by 2 bases, with 9 bases of the junction left unmatched. Germline CDR1 is SGHTA and CDR2 is FQGNSA. The CDR3 is 15 amino acids. The CDR3 sequence is CASRPTGTGTYEQYF. In nucleotides, the CDR3 is TGTGCCAGCAGACCTACCGGGACAGGTACCTACGAGCAGTACTTC.

The genes are TRBV7-9 and TRBJ2-5; D unresolved. Germline CDR1 reads SEHNR; CDR2 reads FQNEAQ (reference sequence). The CDR3 spans 16 residues. With 2 bases removed from V and 1 base from J, the gap between germline ends came to 14 bases. The CDR3, as DNA: TGTGCCAGCAGCTTAATCCTTGGTCATTTCCAAGAGACCCAGTACTTC. Protein sequence: CASSLILGHFQETQYF. The variable domain in full, with the rest retrieved from reference TRBV7-9 and TRBJ2-5, is DTGVSQNPRHKITKRGQNVTFRCDPISEHNRLYWYRQTLGQGPEFLTYFQNEAQLEKSRLLSDRFSAERPKGSFSTLEIQRTEQGDSAMYLCASSLILGHFQETQYFGPGTRLLVL.

This clone was detected a few times. V is TRBV4-3 and J is TRBJ2-7; D not resolved. With 0 bases removed from V and 1 base from J, the gap between germline ends came to 10 bases. CDR1 and CDR2 (germline): LGHNA, YSLEER. The CDR3 consists of 15 residues. CDR3 sequence: CASSQDSSGSYEQYF. For the CDR3, the DNA is TGCGCCAGCAGCCAAGATTCATCCGGATCCTACGAGCAGTACTTC.

The chain has TRBV7-9 and TRBJ2-2; TRBD1 is a possible D gene (6 bases). The CDR3 consists of 14 residues. V was shortened by 5 bases and J by 6 bases, with 13 bases between the two germline ends. Germline CDR1 and CDR2: SEHNR and FQNEAQ (reference sequence). The CDR3 region is CASSEGGLPGELFF. For the CDR3, the DNA is TGTGCCAGCAGCGAAGGGGGTCTCCCCGGGGAGCTGTTTTTT.

CDR3 amino acids: CASSTLGEGGYTF. The DNA of the CDR3 is TGTGCCAGCAGTACCCTGGGGGAGGGAGGCTACACCTTC. This chain links TRBV28 with TRBJ1-2; a possible D gene is TRBD1 (5 bases). The germline V gene has CDR1 MDHEN and CDR2 SYDVKM. There are 13 residues in the CDR3. Trimming stripped 5 bases from V and 8 bases from J, with 15 bases between.

This clone was found once. This sequence joins TRBV2 and TRBJ1-2; maybe TRBD1 (5 bases). CDR1 and CDR2 (germline): SNHLY, FYNNEI. Between the trimmed V and J ends, which lost 6 bases and 4 bases, there was a span of 15 bases. The length of the CDR3 is 14 residues. CDR3 loop: CASSKRGFGYGYTF. The CDR3 DNA sequence: TGTGCCAGCAGCAAACGGGGCTTCGGCTATGGCTACACCTTC. The whole variable domain, filled in from reference TRBV2 and TRBJ1-2, reads EPEVTQTPSHQVTQMGQEVILRCVPISNHLYFYWYRQILGQKVEFLVSFYNNEISEKSEIFDDQFSVERPDGSNFTLKIRSTKLEDSAMYFCASSKRGFGYGYTFGSGTRLTVV.